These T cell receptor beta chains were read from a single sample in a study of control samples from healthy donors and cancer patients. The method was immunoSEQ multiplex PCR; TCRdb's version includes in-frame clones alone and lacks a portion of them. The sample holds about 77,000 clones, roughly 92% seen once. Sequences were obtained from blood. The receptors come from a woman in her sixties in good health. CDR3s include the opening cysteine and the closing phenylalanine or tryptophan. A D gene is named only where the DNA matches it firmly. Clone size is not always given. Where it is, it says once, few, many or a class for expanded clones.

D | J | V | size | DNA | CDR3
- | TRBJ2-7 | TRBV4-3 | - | TGCGCCAGCAGCCAGGATGGGAGGGGGGGCTACGAGCAGTACTTC | CASSQDGRGGYEQYF
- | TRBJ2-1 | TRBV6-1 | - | TGTGCCAGCAGTAACCTCCCGATCAATGAGCAGTTCTTC | CASSNLPINEQFF
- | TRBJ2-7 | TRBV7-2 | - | TGTGCCAGCAGCTTAGCGGCAGCTAGCGTTTCCTACGAGCAGTACTTC | CASSLAAASVSYEQYF
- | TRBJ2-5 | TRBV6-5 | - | TGTGCCAGCAGTTCCGAAGCGACCCAGTACTTC | CASSSEATQYF
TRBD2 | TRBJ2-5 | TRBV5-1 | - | TGCGCCAGCAGCTTGGCCTGGGACTCGGGGGGAGAGACCCAGTACTTC | CASSLAWDSGGETQYF
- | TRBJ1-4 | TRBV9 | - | TGTGCCAGCAGCGCCACCGGGGGAACTAATGAAAAACTGTTTTTT | CASSATGGTNEKLFF
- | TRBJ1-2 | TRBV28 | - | TGTGCCAGCAGTTTATTGGGCCAGGGCAACTATGGCTACACCTTC | CASSLLGQGNYGYTF
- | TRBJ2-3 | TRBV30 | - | TGTGCCTGGACTCACAGTCAGGGTACAGATACGCAGTATTTT | CAWTHSQGTDTQYF
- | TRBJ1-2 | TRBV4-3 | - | TGCGCCAGCAGCCAAGCGAGCGTTGGGGACGAGAACTATGGCTACACCTTC | CASSQASVGDENYGYTF
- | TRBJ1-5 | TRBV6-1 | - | TGTGCCAGCAGTCAACAGGGACGGGGCAATCAGCCCCAGCATTTT | CASSQQGRGNQPQHF
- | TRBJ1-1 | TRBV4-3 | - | TGCGCCAGCAGCCAAGATCCAGCGAACACTGAAGCTTTCTTT | CASSQDPANTEAFF
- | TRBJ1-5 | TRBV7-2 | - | TGTGCCAGCAGCTTGACAAGCAATCAGCCCCAGCATTTT | CASSLTSNQPQHF
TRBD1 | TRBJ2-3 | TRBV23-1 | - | TGCGCCAGCAGTCAAACGACAGGGGTTCCCACAGATACGCAGTATTTT | CASSQTTGVPTDTQYF
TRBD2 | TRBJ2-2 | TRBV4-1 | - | TGCGCCAGCAGCCAAGAGACTAGCGGGAGAACCGGGGAGCTGTTTTTT | CASSQETSGRTGELFF
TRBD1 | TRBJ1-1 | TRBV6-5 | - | TGTGCCAGCAGTTACCGGGGACAGTTGAACACTGAAGCTTTCTTT | CASSYRGQLNTEAFF
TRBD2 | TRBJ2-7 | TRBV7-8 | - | TGTGCCAGCAGCTCAATAGCGGGAGCGACCTACGAGCAGTACTTC | CASSSIAGATYEQYF
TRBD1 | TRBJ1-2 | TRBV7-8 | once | TGTGCCAGCAGCTTAAACAGGGGTTCGAGAGATGGCTACACCTTC | CASSLNRGSRDGYTF
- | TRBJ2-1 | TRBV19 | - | TGTGCCAGTAAATCATGGGATGAGCAGTTCTTC | CASKSWDEQFF
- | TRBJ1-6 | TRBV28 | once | TGTGCCAGCAGTTTAAATAATTCACCCCTCCACTTT | CASSLNNSPLHF
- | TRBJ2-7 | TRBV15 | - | TGTGCCACCAGCAGAGAGGGGGCCGAGCAGTACTTC | CATSREGAEQYF
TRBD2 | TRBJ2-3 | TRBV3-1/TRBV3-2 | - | TGTGCCAGCAGCCAAGTAGCGGGAGCGGGTTTTGCGCAGTATTTT | CASSQVAGAGFAQYF
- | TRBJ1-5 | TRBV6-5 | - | TGTGCCAGCAGTTACTCGAGGAGTAGCAATCAGCCCCAGCATTTT | CASSYSRSSNQPQHF